This T cell receptor beta chain comes out of a study of shared clonotypes between healthy human individuals. Across the whole study: The cohort had two women and three men, ages 18 to 49. Notes on the study in general: The sole specimen, blood, was sampled, and tissue repertoires likely differ.

The table came from immunoSEQ multiplex PCR; TCRdb's copy has only in-frame clones and leaves some out. The sample lists around 600,000 clones, 95% to 98% occurring once. The length of the CDR3 is 13 residues. The junction had 2 bases not matched to a gene; V was cut back by 7 bases and J by 3 bases. Germline V CDR1 and CDR2: SGHAT, FQDESV (reference sequence). About this clone: Its antigen is undetermined.

In the naive CD8 group, cells lacked CD45RO and were positively selected for CCR7, so terminally differentiated effector memory CD45RA+ cells were left out. The source material was naive CD8+ T cells sorted from blood. The chain combines TRBV11-1 with TRBJ2-5; the match to TRBD1 covers 10 bases. The sequence was collected from a man aged 25-40 years in good health. The CDR3 here is CASTGTGEETQYF. CDR3 nucleotide sequence: TGTGCCAGCACCGGGACAGGGGAAGAGACCCAGTACTTC.